Detailed here is one TCR beta chain. The specificity of this receptor is unknown. No base quality values were provided; no much bigger clone lies one nucleotide off. The entry originates in a study of blood T cell repertoires in COVID-19 (dated by TCRdb to the early 2020s). About the study as a whole: Samples from collaborators originated in the United States, Italy and Spain and spanned both the acute and convalescent phases of COVID-19. The material from the prospective study consisted of cDNA or gDNA derived from T cells, B-cell-depleted T cells, or PBMCs. Deeply sampled blood TCRbeta repertoires from subjects exposed to, actively infected with, or recovered from COVID-19 were included in the dataset. The repertoires were released in a freely available public database meant as a resource for research on the immune response to SARS-CoV-2. Samples came from the ongoing ImmuneRACE study (first 160 participants) plus 1,254 subjects from 6 global collaborators. Nearly every sample came with metadata listing a de-identified subject ID, COVID-19 status, age in years and sex. Where available, HLA class I and class II types were obtained from metadata supplied by the sample provider rather than from assay-based typing. Summary of the overall study and its limitations: The amount of clinical and demographic metadata varied by source and participant and was provided uncurated.

A second Seattle source provided samples from volunteer blood donors who had recovered from COVID-19. Collaborating institutions collected whole blood in K2EDTA tubes following their own protocols. For TCRbeta analysis, collaborators shipped samples in one of three forms: frozen whole blood, isolated PBMCs, or DNA extracted from either of those sample types. The germline V gene yields MNHEY for CDR1 and SVGAGI for CDR2. The CDR3 covers 15 residues, taking in both the cysteine and the phenylalanine. The DNA shown is the 45-base CDR3, in frame from base 1. V is pared back by 8 bases and J by 1 base, with 14 bases lying between the germline termini. TCRbeta CDR3 regions were amplified from genomic DNA by means of the immunoSEQ Assay, a bias-controlled multiplex PCR. In the original analysis: Within the assay, amplification of reference gene primers was used to estimate how many nucleated cells each sample contained. To quantify the absolute abundance of each unique TCRbeta CDR3 rearrangement, sequence reads were collapsed and filtered. Productive Simpson clonality was computed per sample as the square root of Simpson's diversity index over productive rearrangements. The clones in this table, taken by TCRdb from immuneACCESS, are in-frame only. Not every clone is retained; where verified, under half of the shortfall comes from an unresolved V gene, and the cause of the rest is unknown. V and J calls and clone size are copied from that table; D and trimming were computed from the DNA. This sample gives around 200,000 clones in total; approximately 87% of them show up just once. The ten most abundant clones make up 0.88% of the sample.

The sample consisted of peripheral blood. Recombination joined TRBV6-5 with TRBJ2-2; the D region possibly corresponds to TRBD2 (6 bases align). The source of this sequence is a woman aged 18-30 years who had recovered from COVID-19. The DNA is as follows: TGTGCCAGCGATCGGACGCGGGAGAACACCGGGGAGCTGTTTTTT. The encoded protein is CASDRTRENTGELFF.